Listed below are T cell receptor beta chains from one sample, sequenced in a study of cytomegalovirus exposure and HLA in healthy donors. Assay used: immunoSEQ multiplex PCR; TCRdb lists only in-frame clones, some missing. The sample yields roughly 97,000 clones, approximately 70% seen once. The sequencing input was PBMCs. These receptors were obtained from a man aged 40-49 years in good health and CMV-seronegative. Both conserved end residues are part of each CDR3. A D gene is named only where the DNA matches it firmly. Expanded clones are given a class, and other clones once, few, many or no size at all.

TRBJ1-3 NA NA TRBV9 TGTGCCAGCAGCACCACGGTTTCTGCGGGAAACACCATATATTTT CASSTTVSAGNTIYF
TRBJ2-1 TRBD2 NA TRBV7-2 TGTGCCAGCAGTTCCCTAGCGGGGGGCACATACAATGAGCAGTTCTTC CASSSLAGGTYNEQFF
TRBJ2-3 NA NA TRBV27 TGTGCCAGCAGTTTATATAACACAGATACGCAGTATTTT CASSLYNTDTQYF
TRBJ2-7 NA NA TRBV11-2 TGTGCCAGCAGCTTGCAGGCAGTCAGCTCCTACGAGCAGTACTTC CASSLQAVSSYEQYF
TRBJ1-6 NA NA TRBV9 TGTGCCAGCAGCGGGACAGAAAAGGACGTCTATAATTCACCCCTCCACTTT CASSGTEKDVYNSPLHF
TRBJ1-5 NA NA TRBV6-6 TGTGCCAGCAGACCCCGGCAGGCGAATCAGCCCCAGCATTTT CASRPRQANQPQHF
TRBJ2-7 TRBD1 few TRBV5-1 TGCGCCAGCACCCTGGGACAGGGGGCTGAGCAGTACTTC CASTLGQGAEQYF
TRBJ2-3 NA NA TRBV4-1 TGCGCCAGCAGCCAAGGGTACTGGCGGAGCACAGATACGCAGTATTTT CASSQGYWRSTDTQYF
TRBJ2-5 NA NA TRBV5-6 TGTGCCAGCAGCTTATCCAGGGGGGAGACCAAGTACTTC CASSLSRGETKYF
TRBJ1-1 NA NA TRBV7-6 TGTGCCAGTTGCCGGGCGGAGGGGAACACTGAAGCTTTCTTT CASCRAEGNTEAFF
TRBJ2-3 NA NA TRBV6-4 TGTGCCAGCAGTGAAGGGGTCACTAGCACAGATACGCAGTATTTT CASSEGVTSTDTQYF
TRBJ2-7 TRBD2 NA TRBV5-6 TGTGCCAGCAGCTTGTATGTGGCGGGGGGACCCTACGAGCAGTACTTC CASSLYVAGGPYEQYF
TRBJ1-3 NA NA TRBV7-9 TGTGCCAGCAGCCCCTATGGACAGTCCGGAAACACCATATATTTT CASSPYGQSGNTIYF
TRBJ1-3 TRBD1 NA TRBV9 TGTGCCAGCAGCGTCGGACAGGGATTGAAAGGAAACACCATATATTTT CASSVGQGLKGNTIYF
TRBJ2-1 NA NA TRBV7-2 TGTGCCAGCAGCGTAAGGAGGACAGAGCACAATGAGCAGTTCTTC CASSVRRTEHNEQFF
TRBJ1-5 TRBD1 NA TRBV6-1 TGTGCCAGCAGTGAAGGACAGGGAAGGACTCAGCCCCAGCATTTT CASSEGQGRTQPQHF
TRBJ1-3 NA NA TRBV6-5 TGTGCCAGCAGTTTGGACAGCGGAAACACCATATATTTT CASSLDSGNTIYF
TRBJ1-5 TRBD1 once TRBV19 TGTGCCAGTAGTACAATACAGGGGGCTAGCAATCAGCCCCAGCATTTT CASSTIQGASNQPQHF
TRBJ1-2 TRBD1 NA TRBV30 TGTGCCTATACCGGGACAGGGGTAAACTATGGCTACACCTTC CAYTGTGVNYGYTF
TRBJ2-4 TRBD1 few TRBV28 TGTGCCAGCAGTTTCCAATGGGACAGGGCTTCCAAAAACATTCAGTACTTC CASSFQWDRASKNIQYF
TRBJ2-3 NA NA TRBV7-9 TGTGCCAGCAGCTTAGCTAGTAGTAGCACAGATACGCAGTATTTT CASSLASSSTDTQYF
TRBJ2-7 TRBD2 NA TRBV4-2 TGTGCCAGCAGCCAAGATATAGGACTAGCGGGGGAAAACCTCTACGAGCAGTACTTC CASSQDIGLAGENLYEQYF
TRBJ1-5 TRBD1 NA TRBV4-1 TGCGCCAGCAGCCTCCGGGACAGGGGCGGCAATCAGCCCCAGCATTTT CASSLRDRGGNQPQHF
TRBJ2-7 TRBD1 NA TRBV4-2 TGTGCCAGCAGCCAAATTCCGGGACAGGGGGAAGACGAGCAGTACTTC CASSQIPGQGEDEQYF
TRBJ2-7 TRBD1 NA TRBV27 TGTGCCAGCAGTTTATGGGACAGGGATGGAGAGCAGTACTTC CASSLWDRDGEQYF
TRBJ1-1 TRBD1 few TRBV5-1 TGCGCCAGCAGTTACAGGGGGCGGGACACTGAAGCTTTCTTT CASSYRGRDTEAFF
TRBJ1-3 NA NA TRBV7-9 TGTGCCAGCAGCCCGAGGGTAGGGCGCTCTGGAAACACCATATATTTT CASSPRVGRSGNTIYF
TRBJ2-5 TRBD2 NA TRBV5-4 TGTGCCAGCAGGCGGACTAGCGGGGGTGCGGAGACCCAGTACTTC CASRRTSGGAETQYF
TRBJ1-5 TRBD1 few TRBV10-3 TGTGCCATCAGTGAGACCCGCACAGGGGCTCAGAGCAATCAGCCCCAGCATTTT CAISETRTGAQSNQPQHF
TRBJ1-2 NA once TRBV6-5 TGTGCCAGCACCCGGCGAGGGATCGGCTATGGCTACACCTTC CASTRRGIGYGYTF
TRBJ1-5 NA few TRBV28 TGTGCCAGCAGTCCCACTGGAGGGGATCAGCCCCAGCATTTT CASSPTGGDQPQHF
TRBJ2-1 NA NA TRBV7-2 TGTGCCAGCAGCTTAGTATCGGTAGCGACCTCCTACAATGAGCAGTTCTTC CASSLVSVATSYNEQFF